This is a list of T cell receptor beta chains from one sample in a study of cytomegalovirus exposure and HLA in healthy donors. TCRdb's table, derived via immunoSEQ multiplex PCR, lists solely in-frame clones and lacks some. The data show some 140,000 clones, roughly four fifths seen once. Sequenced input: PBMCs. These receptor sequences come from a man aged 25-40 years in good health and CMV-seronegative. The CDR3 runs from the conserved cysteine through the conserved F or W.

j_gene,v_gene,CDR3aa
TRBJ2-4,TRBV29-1,CSVEVGRQGILKNIQYF
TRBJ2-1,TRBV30,CAWSRDNEQFF
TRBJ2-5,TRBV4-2,CASSQVGTSGRIQETQYF
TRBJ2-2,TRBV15,CATSRAPFGELFF
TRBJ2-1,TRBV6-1,CAGGLYNEQFF
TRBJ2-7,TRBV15,CATSRLGTSGIYEQYF
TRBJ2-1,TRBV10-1,CASSDGGGSDNEQFF
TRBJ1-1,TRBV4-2,CASSPKDREKTEAFF
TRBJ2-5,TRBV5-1,CASSFGDRETQYF
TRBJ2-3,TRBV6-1,CASSDLLAGGHTDTQYF
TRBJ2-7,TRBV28,CASSLGQGNNEQYF
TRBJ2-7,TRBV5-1,CASSPGLFSYEQYF
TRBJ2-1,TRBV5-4,CAERGREDNEQFF
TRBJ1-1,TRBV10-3,CASLLGGNTEAFF
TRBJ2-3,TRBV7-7,CASSPPGTDTQYF
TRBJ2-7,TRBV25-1,CASSESRGRPGEQYF
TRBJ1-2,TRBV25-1,CASSVTRQGAYGYTF
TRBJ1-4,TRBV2,CASSEYRELGEKLFF
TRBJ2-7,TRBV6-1,CASSESLAGPYEQYF
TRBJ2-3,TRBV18,CASSSGQGAQGDTQYF
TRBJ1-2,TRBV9,CASRATGTGSYGYTF
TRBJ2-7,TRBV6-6,CASSYRSGGRYYEQYF
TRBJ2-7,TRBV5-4,CASSLGGTGEYEQYF
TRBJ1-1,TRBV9,CASSVTGNTEAFF
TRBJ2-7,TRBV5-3,CARSLVRDLHYEQYF
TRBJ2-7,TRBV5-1,CASSTIAGAYEQYF